The 31 T cell receptor beta chains below come from one sample, sequenced in a study of monozygotic twins with inflammatory bowel disease. No DNA is given; TCRdb re-called the 5' RACE reads and lists each CDR3 protein once. The listing records about 420,000 distinct CDR3 sequences. Sequenced material: blood. These receptors all come from a human donor with ulcerative colitis or Crohn's disease, or a healthy co-twin of an affected twin (not recorded which).

The chain links TRBV6-2 or TRBV6-3 to TRBJ2-5; absent DNA, TCRdb's TRBD1 call cannot be checked. CDR3 size: 16 residues. The germline CDR1 and CDR2 sequences are MNHEY and SVGEGT. The CDR3 is CASSYPPTGDRETQYF.

The chain combines TRBV6-2 or TRBV6-3 with TRBJ1-6. There are 14 residues in the CDR3. Looked up from germline, CDR1 is MNHEY and CDR2 is SVGEGT. CDR3 in amino acids: CASSYGYPNSPLHF.

This rearrangement joins TRBV3-1 to TRBJ2-5; TCRdb outputs TRBD2, but without DNA this stays unchecked. The CDR3 covers 14 residues. Germline assignment: CDR1 LGHDT and CDR2 YNNKEL (reference sequence). CDR3: CASSKPGTKETQYF.

The chain employs TRBV5-1 and TRBJ2-3; the D call from TCRdb, TRBD2, cannot be confirmed without DNA. The CDR3 is made up of 15 amino acids. The germline V gene has CDR1 SGHRS and CDR2 YFSETQ. The CDR3 sequence: CASSLAAGGTDTQYF.

The CDR3 is CASSQGPSGYNEQFF. The chain carries TRBV23-1 and TRBJ2-1; there is no DNA to check the TCRdb D call of TRBD2. TRBV23-1 is treated as an ORF (open reading frame) with a function not yet certain. CDR3 length: 15 residues.

This chain uses TRBV7-9 with TRBJ2-7. Looked up from germline, CDR1 is SEHNR and CDR2 is FQNEAQ (reference sequence). The length of the CDR3 is 14 residues. This CDR3 is CASSLDSLYYEQYF. Using reference TRBV7-9 and TRBJ2-7 for the parts outside the CDR3, the full variable domain is DTGVSQNPRHKITKRGQNVTFRCDPISEHNRLYWYRQTLGQGPEFLTYFQNEAQLEKSRLLSDRFSAERPKGSFSTLEIQRTEQGDSAMYLCASSLDSLYYEQYFGPGTRLTVT.

This chain uses TRBV4-3 with TRBJ2-5; as DNA is missing, the TRBD2 call by TCRdb cannot be tested. CDR1 is LGHNA, CDR2 YSLEER, per germline. The CDR3 extends over 16 amino acids. CDR3 sequence: CASSQDRMASGETQYF.

V and J are TRBV7-9 and TRBJ2-1; TCRdb selects TRBD2, and the lack of DNA leaves this call unchecked. CDR3 size: 13 residues. Per germline, CDR1 SEHNR and CDR2 FQNEAQ (reference sequence). The CDR3 here is CASSLAGAVEQFF.

CDR3 sequence reads: CSFRGTAYEQYF. The chain links TRBV29-1 to TRBJ2-7; TCRdb's assignment of TRBD1 cannot be checked, as there is no DNA. This CDR3 has 12 amino acids. Germline V CDR1 and CDR2: SQVTM, ANQGSEA.

The chain employs TRBV7-6 and TRBJ1-3. Germline CDR1 and CDR2: SGHVS and FNYEAQ. This CDR3 spans 15 amino acids. CDR3 protein: CASSFPGASGNTIYF.

This sequence joins TRBV20-1 and TRBJ1-6. Germline V gene sequence: CDR1 DFQATT, CDR2 SNEGSKA (reference sequence). The CDR3 covers 16 residues. This CDR3 is CSARDRYQGGDSPLHF.

The gene calls are TRBV7-9 and TRBJ1-6; the TCRdb call, TRBD1, lacks DNA for checking. This CDR3 has 14 residues. Germline CDR1 reads SEHNR; CDR2 reads FQNEAQ (reference sequence). The CDR3 here is CASTLGTGHSPLHF.

The V call is TRBV4-3, the J call TRBJ2-3; the TRBD1 assignment by TCRdb is unverifiable without DNA. The CDR3 loop spans 16 amino acids. Germline CDR1 reads LGHNA; CDR2 reads YSLEER. This CDR3 is CASSQDRGGFRDTQYF.

The chain recombines TRBV18 with TRBJ1-2; TCRdb proposes TRBD1, but this gene call is untestable without DNA. CDR3 size: 16 residues. Germline assignment: CDR1 KGHSH and CDR2 LQKENI. The CDR3 protein is CASSPVPGQGLYGYTF.

This rearrangement joins TRBV19 to TRBJ2-6; the D call from TCRdb, TRBD1, cannot be confirmed without DNA. This CDR3 is 16 amino acids long. Germline V gene sequence: CDR1 LNHDA, CDR2 SQIVND (reference sequence). The CDR3 sequence is CASSRDSSSGANVLTF.

The J gene is TRBJ2-5, the V gene TRBV11-1; TCRdb lists TRBD1, though no DNA is available to test this call. This CDR3 has 18 amino acids. CDR1 is SGHAT, CDR2 FQDESV, per germline (reference sequence). The CDR3 reads CASSLGSTFSGTQETQYF.

The genes are TRBV7-2 and TRBJ1-5; absent DNA, TCRdb's TRBD1 call cannot be checked. Germline lookup yields CDR1 SGHTA and CDR2 FQGNSA. CDR3 size: 16 residues. The CDR3 sequence: CASSPRTAAINQPQHF.

The rearrangement uses TRBV27 and TRBJ1-1. The germline V gene encodes CDR1 MNHEY and CDR2 SMNVEV (reference sequence). This CDR3 has 15 amino acids. The CDR3 here is CASSLSSAVNTEAFF.

CDR3 in amino acids: CASSQRGTNTGELFF. The chain carries TRBV3-1 and TRBJ2-2; TCRdb designates TRBD1, a call that cannot be tested without DNA. This CDR3 contains 15 residues. In germline, CDR1 is LGHDT, CDR2 YNNKEL (reference sequence). The entire variable domain, with the rest obtained from reference TRBV3-1 and TRBJ2-2, is as follows: DTAVSQTPKYLVTQMGNDKSIKCEQNLGHDTMYWYKQDSKKFLKIMFSYNNKELIINETVPNRFSPKSPDKAHLNLHINSLELGDSAVYFCASSQRGTNTGELFFGEGSRLTVL.

The chain joins TRBV19 to TRBJ1-5. Germline CDR1 and CDR2: LNHDA and SQIVND (reference sequence). This CDR3 is built from 14 residues. CDR3 amino acids: CASSIGPSNQPQHF.

V is TRBV28 and J is TRBJ2-7; without DNA, the TCRdb call of TRBD1 cannot be checked. The CDR3 runs to 15 residues. Germline V lookup: CDR1 MDHEN, CDR2 SYDVKM. This CDR3 is CASSLWGGSSYEQYF.

This chain links TRBV2 with TRBJ2-4. Germline assignment: CDR1 SNHLY and CDR2 FYNNEI. The CDR3 totals 16 residues. This CDR3 reads CASSLEVLLAKNIQYF.

The rearrangement joins TRBV6-6 to TRBJ2-5; TCRdb calls TRBD1, which cannot be checked without DNA. Per germline, CDR1 MNHNY and CDR2 SVGAGI (reference sequence). The CDR3 has 14 residues. CDR3 amino acids: CACSLLQGAETQYF.

This sequence joins TRBV6-1 and TRBJ2-5; the TRBD1 assignment by TCRdb is unverifiable without DNA. The CDR3 length is 14 residues. Germline assignment: CDR1 MNHNS and CDR2 SASEGT. The CDR3 sequence: CASSRTGGLETQYF.

The V gene is TRBV5-1, the J gene TRBJ1-1. Germline V lookup: CDR1 SGHRS, CDR2 YFSETQ. The CDR3 has 13 residues. The CDR3 is CASSLEGPAEAFF.

V is TRBV7-2 and J is TRBJ1-2; absent DNA, TCRdb's TRBD1 call cannot be checked. Germline values: CDR1 SGHTA, CDR2 FQGNSA. The CDR3 is made up of 14 amino acids. The CDR3 reads CASSLGPGGAGYTF.

V is TRBV21-1 and J is TRBJ2-2; the TRBD1 assignment by TCRdb is unverifiable without DNA. TRBV21-1 is a pseudogene. The CDR3 has 15 amino acids. CDR3 amino acids: CASSKEGAYTGELFF.

V and J are TRBV18 and TRBJ2-4; TCRdb's assignment of TRBD1 cannot be checked, as there is no DNA. CDR3 size: 12 residues. Germline-derived CDR1 and CDR2 are KGHSH and LQKENI. The chain's CDR3 is CASSPGGDIQYF.

This chain uses TRBV28 with TRBJ1-1. CDR1 and CDR2 (germline): MDHEN, SYDVKM. The CDR3 spans 13 residues. The CDR3 protein is CASSLLLNTEAFF.

The V and J genes are TRBV5-1 and TRBJ2-2; TCRdb's D call of TRBD1 is untestable without DNA. This CDR3 is 14 amino acids long. Germline CDR1 is SGHRS and CDR2 is YFSETQ. The CDR3 sequence is CATADRANTGELFF.

The gene calls are TRBV5-4 and TRBJ1-1; the TCRdb D gene call, TRBD1, has no DNA to confirm it. Germline loops: CDR1 SGHNT, CDR2 YYREEE (reference sequence). This CDR3 spans 16 amino acids. The CDR3: CASSRDRVNANTEAFF.